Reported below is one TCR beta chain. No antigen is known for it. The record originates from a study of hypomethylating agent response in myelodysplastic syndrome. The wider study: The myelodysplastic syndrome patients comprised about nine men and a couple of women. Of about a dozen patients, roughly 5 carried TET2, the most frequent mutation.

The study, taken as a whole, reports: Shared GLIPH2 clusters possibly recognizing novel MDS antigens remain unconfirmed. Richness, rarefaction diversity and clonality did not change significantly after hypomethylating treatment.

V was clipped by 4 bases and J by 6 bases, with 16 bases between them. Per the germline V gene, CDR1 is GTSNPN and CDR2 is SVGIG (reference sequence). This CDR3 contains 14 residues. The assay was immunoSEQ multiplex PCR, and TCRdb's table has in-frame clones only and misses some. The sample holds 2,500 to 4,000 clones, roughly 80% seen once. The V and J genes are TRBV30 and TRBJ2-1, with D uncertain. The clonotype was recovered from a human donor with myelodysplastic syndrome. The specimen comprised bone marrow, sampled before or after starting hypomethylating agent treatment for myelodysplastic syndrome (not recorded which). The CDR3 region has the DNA TGTGCCTGGACTAATCTAAAGCCGGGCAATGAGCAGTTCTTC. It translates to CAWTNLKPGNEQFF.